The 31 T cell receptor beta chains below were found in one sample sequenced in a study of T cell responses to AZD1222 COVID-19 vaccine. Measured with immunoSEQ multiplex PCR; TCRdb has only the in-frame clones, and not every one. This repertoire shows 150,000 to 200,000 clones, just under 90% found once; its top ten account for approximately 4.2%. The starting material was peripheral blood, obtained 28 days after the second dose of the MenACWY control vaccine. These receptors came from an adult who received the MenACWY meningococcal vaccine as a control.

The count of this clone is one. The chain combines TRBV6-2 or TRBV6-3 with TRBJ1-6; TRBD1 agrees at 10 bases. This CDR3 is 15 amino acids long. V dropped 2 bases and J dropped 11; count of bases not matched to a gene: 6. Germline lookup yields CDR1 MNHEY and CDR2 SVGEGT. CDR3 DNA sequence: TGTGCCAGCAGTTACCGGACAGGGGGTTTTCCACCCCTCCACTTT. Protein: CASSYRTGGFPPLHF.

The chain combines TRBV2 with TRBJ2-1; D is perhaps TRBD2 (5 bases). This CDR3 has 15 amino acids. Per germline, CDR1 SNHLY and CDR2 FYNNEI. The germline V and J ends were trimmed by 4 bases and 4 bases, with 14 bases remaining between them. The CDR3 region has the DNA TGTGCCAGCAGTGCTAAGGACTCCCAATACAATGAGCAGTTCTTC. Residues: CASSAKDSQYNEQFF.

The chain recombines TRBV15 with TRBJ2-7; the D gene is possibly TRBD2 (6 bases). V was cut by 3 bases and J by 2 bases, with 17 bases left in between. This CDR3 has 16 amino acids. Germline assignment: CDR1 LNHNV and CDR2 YYDKDF (reference sequence). CDR3 region: CATSRVAGTQTYEQYF. The CDR3, as DNA: TGTGCCACCAGCAGGGTGGCTGGGACTCAGACCTACGAGCAGTACTTC.

CDR3 DNA: TGTGCCAGCAGCTTTGGCTCTAGCGGAAGCACAGATACGCAGTATTTT. As protein: CASSFGSSGSTDTQYF. The chain combines TRBV7-9 with TRBJ2-3; 7 bases are shared with TRBD2. The length of the CDR3 is 16 residues. Germline V gene data show CDR1 as SEHNR and CDR2 as FQNEAQ (reference sequence). Unmatched junction bases numbered 6, after V lost 3 bases and J lost 0 bases. The full variable domain, in which reference TRBV7-9 and TRBJ2-3 provide the parts outside the CDR3, is DTGVSQNPRHKITKRGQNVTFRCDPISEHNRLYWYRQTLGQGPEFLTYFQNEAQLEKSRLLSDRFSAERPKGSFSTLEIQRTEQGDSAMYLCASSFGSSGSTDTQYFGPGTRLTVL.

This clone occurred once. The germline gene is not matched at one end of the junction; a read error may be the cause. The V call is TRBV6-6, the J call TRBJ1-5; 9 bases are a match to TRBD1. The CDR3 runs to 16 residues. Per the germline V gene, CDR1 is MNHNY and CDR2 is SVGAGI (reference sequence). The CDR3 reads CASSPRPGQGKQPQHF. Written as DNA, the CDR3 is TGTGCCAGCAGTCCTAGACCGGGACAGGGCAAACAGCCCCAGCATTTT.

The gene calls are TRBV6-5 and TRBJ2-7, with 7 bases identical to TRBD2. CDR1 and CDR2 from the germline V gene are MNHEY and SVGAGI. This CDR3 has 15 amino acids. After removal of 5 bases from V and 0 bases from J, the junction contained 7 bases not matched to a gene. The CDR3 bases are TGTGCCAGCAGTCAGGCGGGAGTGCCCTCCTACGAGCAGTACTTC. This encodes CASSQAGVPSYEQYF.

The genes are TRBV16 and TRBJ1-2; D perhaps matches TRBD1 (5 bases). Germline loops: CDR1 KGHSY, CDR2 FQNENV. This CDR3 has 14 amino acids. Trimming took off 4 bases at V and 3 bases at J, with 12 bases between the two ends. CDR3 in amino acids: CASSRWSGDYGYTF. In DNA form, the CDR3 reads TGTGCCAGCAGCCGGTGGTCGGGGGACTATGGCTACACCTTC.

The chain links TRBV19 to TRBJ1-4; weak D call: TRBD1 (5 bases). Germline assignment: CDR1 LNHDA and CDR2 SQIVND (reference sequence). The CDR3 length is 14 residues. The V and J ends lost 10 bases and 5 bases respectively, with 17 bases between them. Here the CDR3 reads CAISSGMENEKLFF. The CDR3 DNA reads as TGTGCCATTTCCTCAGGGATGGAGAATGAAAAACTGTTTTTT.

In its sample, this clone was seen once. J is TRBJ1-5 and V is TRBV6-4; perhaps TRBD1 as D (5 bases). This CDR3 contains 15 residues. The V end lost 3 bases, the J end lost 3 bases, and 12 bases lay between the germline ends. Germline V gene sequence: CDR1 MRHNA, CDR2 SNTAGT. The DNA for the CDR3 is TGTGCCAGCAGTGAAACGGGGCAGGCCAATCAGCCCCAGCATTTT. This codes for CASSETGQANQPQHF.

Only one count was recorded for this clone. The genes are TRBV4-1 and TRBJ1-1, with D maybe TRBD1 (5 bases). The V end was cut by 0 bases, the J end by 13 bases, with 18 bases between. There are 14 residues in the CDR3. Germline V gives CDR1 MGHRA, CDR2 YSYEKL. The CDR3 DNA follows: TGCGCCAGCAGCCAAGATTTGTCAGGTGTCGGGGGTTTCTTT. This encodes CASSQDLSGVGGFF.

The rearrangement uses TRBV10-2 and TRBJ2-2; either TRBD1 or TRBD2 may supply D (5 bases each). V was clipped by 8 bases and J by 2 bases, with 15 bases between them. CDR1 is WSHSY, CDR2 SAAADI, per germline. The CDR3 has 15 residues. CDR3 bases: TGCGCCAGCTGTTCAGGGACCTACAACACCGGGGAGCTGTTTTTT. Translation gives CASCSGTYNTGELFF.

The chain is built from TRBV30 and TRBJ1-1; no firm D call. There are 11 residues in the CDR3. Looked up from germline, CDR1 is GTSNPN and CDR2 is SVGIG (reference sequence). V dropped 1 base and J dropped 11 bases, with 11 bases sitting between them. The CDR3 loop reads CAWSAGGRAFF. The CDR3 DNA is TGTGCCTGGAGTGCCGGCGGTCGGGCTTTCTTT.

The chain recombines TRBV27 with TRBJ1-2, with 7 bases identical to TRBD1. CDR3 length: 17 amino acids. J was trimmed by 4 bases and V by 3 bases; bases with no gene match: 14. Germline loops: CDR1 MNHEY, CDR2 SMNVEV (reference sequence). Here the CDR3 DNA reads TGTGCCAGCAGTTTCAGCGGGACAGCTTACCACCTCTATGGCTACACCTTC. Its protein is CASSFSGTAYHLYGYTF.

The J gene is TRBJ1-5, the V gene TRBV28; weak D call: TRBD1 (6 bases). Per the germline V gene, CDR1 is MDHEN and CDR2 is SYDVKM. The V and J ends lost 5 bases and 5 bases respectively, with 7 bases between them. This CDR3 spans 12 amino acids. The CDR3 region is CASSRTDQPQHF. The CDR3, as DNA: TGTGCCAGCAGTAGGACAGATCAGCCCCAGCATTTT.

Only a few counts were recorded for this clone. The chain has TRBV29-1 and TRBJ2-7, with D possibly matching TRBD1 (5 bases). Germline CDR1 SQVTM, CDR2 ANQGSEA. The V end was cut by 7 bases, the J end by 3 bases, with 16 bases between. The CDR3 has 13 residues. The CDR3 nucleotides read TGCAGCGCCTTCGGTACAGGAGACTACGAGCAGTACTTC. This codes for CSAFGTGDYEQYF.

This clone was seen once. The CDR3 loop is CATSRDGTGTHEQYF. The CDR3 nucleotides read TGTGCCACCAGCAGAGACGGGACAGGTACCCACGAGCAGTACTTC. The V and J genes are TRBV15 and TRBJ2-7; TRBD1 aligns across 8 bases. The CDR3 is 15 residues long. Germline assignment: CDR1 LNHNV and CDR2 YYDKDF (reference sequence). Losses at the gene ends were 0 bases for V and 5 bases for J; bases not matched to a gene: 6.

This clone was detected only once. The chain carries TRBV6-1 and TRBJ1-1, with D unclear. This CDR3 has 12 amino acids. Trimming shortened V by 7 bases and J by 0 bases, and 6 bases separated the two germline ends. Looked up from germline, CDR1 is MNHNS and CDR2 is SASEGT. The CDR3 region is CASMVVNTEAFF. CDR3 nucleotides: TGTGCCAGCATGGTAGTGAACACTGAAGCTTTCTTT.

J is TRBJ2-3 and V is TRBV10-3; 7 bases line up with TRBD2. The germline V gene encodes CDR1 ENHRY and CDR2 SYGVKD. The CDR3 extends over 13 amino acids. Trimming cost V 8 bases and J 4 bases; bases outside gene matches: 6. CDR3 region: CAIEAGVADTQYF. CDR3 DNA: TGTGCCATCGAGGCGGGAGTGGCAGATACGCAGTATTTT.

CDR3 DNA: TGTGCCAGCAGCTCAGGGAGGGGTCAGCCCCAGCATTTT. Translating it yields CASSSGRGQPQHF. This chain links TRBV7-7 with TRBJ1-5, with D maybe TRBD1 (5 bases). From germline, CDR1 is SSHAT and CDR2 FNYEAQ (reference sequence). This CDR3 is built from 13 residues. Trimming pared 4 bases from V and 6 bases from J, leaving 10 bases between.

This clone was picked up one time. This rearrangement joins TRBV19 to TRBJ1-2; D unclear. The CDR3 consists of 13 residues. V gave up 6 bases and J gave up 4 bases, with 12 bases separating them. Germline lookup yields CDR1 LNHDA and CDR2 SQIVND (reference sequence). This CDR3 reads CASRLNGGYGYTF. Written as DNA, the CDR3 is TGTGCCAGTAGGCTTAACGGAGGCTATGGCTACACCTTC.

This rearrangement joins TRBV5-4 to TRBJ1-2, with TRBD1 matching over 7 bases. Germline CDR1 reads SGHNT; CDR2 reads YYREEE (reference sequence). The CDR3 runs to 17 residues. J gave up 0 bases and V 4 bases, and 12 bases lay outside the gene matches. CDR3: CASSLGVGQTTNYGYTF. CDR3 coding DNA: TGTGCCAGCAGCCTGGGGGTGGGACAGACTACTAACTATGGCTACACCTTC.

This chain links TRBV10-3 with TRBJ1-1, with TRBD1 matching 7 bases. There are 15 residues in the CDR3. With V trimmed by 4 bases and J by 1 base, 6 bases remained unmatched. Looked up from germline, CDR1 is ENHRY and CDR2 is SYGVKD. CDR3 coding DNA: TGTGCCATCAGTGGAAAAGGGACAGCGAACACTGAAGCTTTCTTT. Protein sequence: CAISGKGTANTEAFF.

The chain combines TRBV6-2 or TRBV6-3 with TRBJ2-1, with 10 bases matching TRBD2. The germline gives CDR1 MNHEY, CDR2 SVGEGT. Losses at the gene ends were 3 bases for V and 0 bases for J; bases not matched to a gene: 5. The CDR3 totals 17 residues. CDR3 region: CASSYVASGSSYNEQFF. The CDR3 coding sequence is TGTGCCAGCAGTTATGTGGCTAGCGGGAGCTCCTACAATGAGCAGTTCTTC.

V usage is TRBV5-1 and J usage is TRBJ2-3; D is unresolved. There are 15 residues in the CDR3. Germline CDR1 is SGHRS and CDR2 is YFSETQ. The V end lost 0 bases, the J end lost 3 bases, and 11 bases lay between the germline ends. CDR3 loop: CASSLDSRRTDTQYF. CDR3 bases: TGCGCCAGCAGCTTGGATTCTAGGAGAACAGATACGCAGTATTTT.

This clone has only one observation. This chain links TRBV4-1 with TRBJ1-5, with no clear D. Trimming cost V 4 bases and J 1 base, with 8 bases left between them. Germline CDR1 is MGHRA and CDR2 is YSYEKL. This CDR3 region has 14 residues. This CDR3 is CASSPPDSNQPQHF. DNA of the CDR3: TGCGCCAGCAGCCCCCCCGACAGCAATCAGCCCCAGCATTTT.

This sequence joins TRBV30 and TRBJ1-6; D is perhaps TRBD1 (5 bases). Germline assignment: CDR1 GTSNPN and CDR2 SVGIG (reference sequence). With 1 base removed from V and 8 bases from J, the gap between germline ends came to 9 bases. CDR3 length equals 13 residues. CDR3 sequence reads: CAWSGQIDSPLHF. As DNA, the CDR3 is TGTGCCTGGAGTGGACAGATAGATTCACCCCTCCACTTT. Variable domain in full (rest from reference TRBV30 and TRBJ1-6): SQTIHQWPATLVQPVGSPLSLECTVEGTSNPNLYWYRQAAGRGLQLLFYSVGIGQISSEVPQNLSASRPQDRQFILSSKKLLLSDSGFYLCAWSGQIDSPLHFGNGTRLTVT.

This sequence joins TRBV27 and TRBJ2-7; tentatively, D is TRBD1 or TRBD2 (5 bases each). CDR1 is MNHEY and CDR2 is SMNVEV in the germline V gene (reference sequence). The CDR3 has 14 amino acids. Trimming left V 1 base short and J 0 bases short, with 7 bases between. The DNA for the CDR3 is TGTGCCAGCAGTTTATGGGGGAGCTCCTACGAGCAGTACTTC. The encoded protein is CASSLWGSSYEQYF.

J is TRBJ1-1 and V is TRBV7-2; D not certain. The CDR3 loop spans 13 amino acids. Germline assignment: CDR1 SGHTA and CDR2 FQGNSA. The V end lost 11 bases, the J end lost 0 bases, and 13 bases lay between the germline ends. The CDR3 nucleotides read TGTGCCGGCTCCTTTTGGCTGAACACTGAAGCTTTCTTT. Translated: CAGSFWLNTEAFF.

The genes are TRBV29-1 and TRBJ1-2; D gene ambiguous. The CDR3 runs to 11 residues. Germline V gene data show CDR1 as SQVTM and CDR2 as ANQGSEA. The V gene lost 3 bases and the J gene lost 5 bases, with 7 bases spanning the gap. The CDR3 coding sequence is TGCAGCGTTGATAGTTTATATGGCTACACCTTC. Protein: CSVDSLYGYTF.

The chain is built from TRBV7-2 and TRBJ2-1; the match to TRBD2 covers 13 bases. Trimming at V came to 4 bases and at J to 8 bases, leaving 8 bases not matched to a gene. Germline V gene sequence: CDR1 SGHTA, CDR2 FQGNSA. The CDR3 consists of 16 residues. The CDR3 coding sequence is TGTGCCAGCAGCTCAACCGGGACTAGCGGGATCCATGAGCAGTTCTTC. This encodes CASSSTGTSGIHEQFF.

The rearrangement joins TRBV28 to TRBJ2-5, with TRBD2 identical over 7 bases. Germline CDR1 and CDR2: MDHEN and SYDVKM. V shed 8 bases and J 5 bases; nucleotides not matched to a gene: 11. The CDR3 has 14 residues. The CDR3 nucleotides read TGTGCCAGCGATGAGCCCCGGGGGGATGAGACCCAGTACTTC. Translated: CASDEPRGDETQYF.